This passage covers 12 T cell receptor beta chains from one sample sequenced in a study of identical twins. TCRdb re-called the 5' RACE reads through MiXCR, storing one row per CDR3 protein. The profile covers more than 600,000 distinct CDR3 sequences, with 15% to 20% appearing a single time and over 10% taken by the ten largest. In addition, the sample was reused for a study of T cells expressing NK-cell markers.

Source material: PBMCs. The receptors originated from a young woman in good health.

V usage is TRBV19 and J usage is TRBJ1-3; D call uncertain. V was cut by 3 bases and J by 4 bases, with 10 bases left in between. The CDR3 is made up of 14 amino acids. Germline V gene sequence: CDR1 LNHDA, CDR2 SQIVND (reference sequence). CDR3 region: CASSIAGSGNTIYF. The CDR3 DNA sequence: TGTGCCAGTAGTATCGCGGGATCGGGAAACACCATATATTTT.

This clonotype was recorded a few times. The V and J genes are TRBV15 and TRBJ2-7; TRBD1 aligns across 8 bases. Germline values: CDR1 LNHNV, CDR2 YYDKDF (reference sequence). This CDR3 region has 14 residues. Losses at the gene ends were 4 bases for V and 3 bases for J; bases not matched to a gene: 5. The CDR3 is CATSIGQGLYEQYF. The CDR3 DNA follows: TGTGCCACCAGCATTGGACAGGGACTCTACGAGCAGTACTTC.

The J gene is TRBJ2-5, the V gene TRBV7-9; 11 positions match TRBD2. Germline V gene data show CDR1 as SEHNR and CDR2 as FQNEAQ (reference sequence). This CDR3 has 16 amino acids. With 4 bases clipped from V and 1 base from J, the junction kept 5 bases outside the gene matches. The CDR3 DNA sequence: TGTGCCAGCAGCTCGATCCTAGCGGGAGGCCAAGAGACCCAGTACTTC. Residues: CASSSILAGGQETQYF.

This clonotype has a single count. The chain recombines TRBV3-1 with TRBJ2-3; D tentatively fits TRBD1 or TRBD2 (5 bases each). The germline CDR1 and CDR2 sequences are LGHDT and YNNKEL (reference sequence). With 6 bases removed from V and 1 base from J, the gap between germline ends came to 23 bases. The CDR3 totals 18 residues. The CDR3 protein is CASSFGGATDRRTDTQYF. As DNA, the CDR3 is TGTGCCAGCAGTTTTGGGGGAGCCACAGACCGTCGCACAGATACGCAGTATTTT.

This clonotype has a handful of counts. J is TRBJ2-3 and V is TRBV5-1; the D is unclear. Germline CDR1 reads SGHRS; CDR2 reads YFSETQ. CDR3 length: 13 residues. V lost 6 bases to trimming and J lost 2 bases, with 10 bases between them. The CDR3 coding sequence is TGCGCCAGCAAACCTGGGGACACAGATACGCAGTATTTT. Translating gives CASKPGDTDTQYF.

This clonotype was seen a few times. This sequence joins TRBV20-1 and TRBJ2-7; the D gene is possibly TRBD2 (6 bases). This CDR3 spans 14 amino acids. The ends were cut back, 3 bases at V and 1 base at J, with 13 bases in the middle. Germline V gives CDR1 DFQATT, CDR2 SNEGSKA (reference sequence). Here the CDR3 DNA reads TGCAGTGCTAGTTGGGGGAGGAGGTCCTACGAGCAGTACTTC. It codes for CSASWGRRSYEQYF.

In this sample, this clonotype turned up a few times. The V and J genes are TRBV5-6 and TRBJ1-2, with 7 bases that match TRBD1. The V gene end was trimmed by 1 base and the J gene end by 8 bases; junction bases not matched to a gene: 8. In germline, CDR1 is SGHDT, CDR2 YYEEEE. This CDR3 region has 14 residues. CDR3 in amino acids: CASSLPDRARGYTF. DNA for the CDR3: TGTGCCAGCAGCTTGCCCGACAGGGCTCGGGGCTACACCTTC.

This clonotype turned up a few times. V usage is TRBV7-2 and J usage is TRBJ1-5; D is undetermined. Germline V lookup: CDR1 SGHTA, CDR2 FQGNSA. The germline V and J ends were trimmed by 1 base and 9 bases, with 13 bases remaining between them. This CDR3 spans 14 amino acids. DNA of the CDR3: TGTGCCAGCAGCTTAGGTCCGGGTGATTGGCCCCAGCATTTT. Its protein product is CASSLGPGDWPQHF.

The J gene is TRBJ1-1, the V gene TRBV5-5; tentative D call: TRBD1 (5 bases). CDR1 and CDR2 (germline): SGHKS, YYEKEE (reference sequence). V was shortened by 2 bases and J by 3 bases, with 11 bases between the two germline ends. CDR3 length: 14 amino acids. CDR3 protein: CASSFPGLDTEAFF. The CDR3 region has the DNA TGTGCCAGCAGCTTTCCAGGGTTGGACACTGAAGCTTTCTTT.

Ten or more counts support this clonotype. The chain is built from TRBV27 and TRBJ2-7, with 8 bases fitting TRBD2. The trim removed 6 bases at V and 3 bases at J, leaving 13 bases unmatched. Germline CDR1 is MNHEY and CDR2 is SMNVEV (reference sequence). This CDR3 is built from 16 residues. The chain's CDR3 is CASRAFAGGPDYEQYF. The CDR3 region has the DNA TGTGCCAGCAGAGCCTTCGCGGGGGGTCCCGACTACGAGCAGTACTTC.

This clonotype was seen only a few times. The chain recombines TRBV6-1 with TRBJ2-1; 8 bases line up with TRBD2. The CDR3 loop spans 13 amino acids. V trimming: 10 bases; J trimming: 5 bases; junction bases outside the gene matches: 7. CDR1 is MNHNS, CDR2 SASEGT, per germline. The CDR3: CATQRGPNNEQFF. As DNA, the CDR3 is TGTGCCACACAGCGGGGGCCGAACAATGAGCAGTTCTTC.

The sample holds a few counts of this clonotype. The gene calls are TRBV29-1 and TRBJ1-1, with 10 bases fitting TRBD1. Germline V gene lookup returns CDR1 SQVTM and CDR2 ANQGSEA. CDR3 length: 13 residues. The CDR3 coding sequence is TGCAGTTTTGTCAGGGACAGGGGCACTGAAGCTTTCTTT. This translates into CSFVRDRGTEAFF.